These T cell receptor beta chains were read from a single sample in a study of blood T cell repertoires in COVID-19. Sequencing used immunoSEQ multiplex PCR; TCRdb keeps in-frame clones, though not all of them. The sample consists of 70,000 to 95,000 clones, 85% to 90% of them appearing once. Sequenced: peripheral blood. These receptors originate from a human donor with active COVID-19. The donor label of this sample is uncertain. The CDR3 runs from the conserved cysteine through the conserved F or W. The D gene is left open where the match is weak. Clone size appears in some rows only: once, few, many, or a class for an expanded clone.

v_call	clone_size	j_call	d_call	cdr3_aa	cdr3_nt
TRBV12-3/TRBV12-4	NA	TRBJ1-3	NA	CASSPLGNTIYF	TGTGCCAGCAGTCCCCTGGGAAACACCATATATTTT
TRBV19	NA	TRBJ2-5	TRBD2	CASSIVGGGAGETQYF	TGTGCCAGTAGTATTGTTGGCGGGGGGGCTGGAGAGACCCAGTACTTC
TRBV4-1	NA	TRBJ1-6	TRBD1	CASSQGGQGASPLHF	TGCGCCAGCAGCCAAGGGGGGCAGGGGGCATCACCCCTCCACTTT
TRBV6-6	NA	TRBJ2-5	TRBD2	CASRPGLAVETQYF	TGTGCCAGCAGGCCGGGACTAGCGGTAGAGACCCAGTACTTC
TRBV4-1	NA	TRBJ1-3	NA	CASSQEATGISLSGNTIYF	TGCGCCAGCAGCCAAGAGGCGACAGGTATATCCCTCTCTGGAAACACCATATATTTT
TRBV15	NA	TRBJ2-7	NA	CATSRDPRGSTYEQYF	TGTGCCACCAGCAGAGATCCCCGGGGGTCGACATATGAGCAGTACTTC
TRBV28	NA	TRBJ1-2	NA	CASSLFRGRSGYTF	TGTGCCAGCAGTTTATTTCGGGGGAGAAGTGGCTACACCTTC
TRBV19	NA	TRBJ1-4	TRBD1	CASSRRTGPTNEKLFF	TGTGCCAGTAGTAGAAGGACAGGGCCAACTAATGAAAAACTGTTTTTT
TRBV19	once	TRBJ1-6	NA	CASRAGSRSYNSPLHF	TGTGCCAGTAGAGCAGGGTCCCGCTCCTATAATTCACCCCTCCACTTT
TRBV19	NA	TRBJ1-1	NA	CASSMRYHTEAFF	TGTGCCAGTAGTATGCGGTATCACACTGAAGCTTTCTTT